A single sample gave rise to the 14 T cell receptor beta chains below, sequenced in a study of T cells in Graves' hyperthyroidism and ophthalmopathy. TCR beta CDR3 region amplification was performed from RNA transcripts. RT-PCR in the first round (using the HTBI primer set) targeted the TCR CDR3. Each CDR3 protein gets one entry after TCRdb re-called the multiplex PCR reads with MiXCR. The sample yields roughly 330,000 distinct CDR3 sequences, 16% seen once. The specimen sequenced was blood. These TCRs come from a man between 25 and 39 years old with Graves' hyperthyroidism.

With regard to this clonotype: The germline gene is not matched at one end of the junction; a read error may be the cause. The J gene is TRBJ1-1, the V gene TRBV19; D unclear. Germline loops: CDR1 LNHDA, CDR2 SQIVND (reference sequence). The CDR3 is made up of 12 amino acids. CDR3 sequence: CASSIVATKAFF. The CDR3 DNA reads TGTGCCAGTAGTATAGTAGCCACTAAAGCTTTCTTT.

The chain has TRBV20-1 and TRBJ1-5, with D unresolved. The CDR3 sequence is 14 residues long. Germline CDR1 reads DFQATT; CDR2 reads SNEGSKA (reference sequence). V was shortened by 5 bases and J by 0 bases, with 11 bases between the two germline ends. CDR3 protein: CSAHPAASNQPQHF. In DNA, the CDR3 is TGCAGTGCTCATCCGGCGGCTAGCAATCAGCCCCAGCATTTT.

The rearrangement uses TRBV6-4 and TRBJ2-1; 7 bases are shared with TRBD2. The CDR3 is 15 residues long. V shed 4 bases, J shed 4 bases, and the junction held 7 bases outside the gene matches. The germline CDR1 and CDR2 sequences are MRHNA and SNTAGT. The CDR3 coding sequence is TGTGCCAGCAGTGCGGGACTAACTCGTTACAATGAGCAGTTCTTC. Translation: CASSAGLTRYNEQFF.

This clonotype turned up a few times. The chain joins TRBV5-6 to TRBJ1-6; D remains ambiguous. This CDR3 comprises 15 residues. Trimming took 2 bases from V and 5 from J, leaving 11 bases between them. Germline lookup yields CDR1 SGHDT and CDR2 YYEEEE. The CDR3 coding sequence is TGTGCCAGCAGCTTCGGAGCAAGGGATAATTCACCCCTCCACTTT. Residues: CASSFGARDNSPLHF.

At least ten counts were recorded for this clonotype. This chain links TRBV5-1 with TRBJ2-3, with 8 bases lining up with TRBD2. In germline, CDR1 is SGHRS, CDR2 YFSETQ. This CDR3 is built from 15 residues. V dropped 7 bases and J dropped 1; count of bases not matched to a gene: 8. The CDR3 DNA reads as TGCGCCAGCTCCCCATCAGCGGGAGGCACAGATACGCAGTATTTT. It translates to CASSPSAGGTDTQYF.

In this sample, this clonotype turned up many times. V and J are TRBV3-1 and TRBJ1-1; 7 nucleotides match TRBD1. V shed 9 bases and J 2 bases; nucleotides not matched to a gene: 6. CDR1 LGHDT and CDR2 YNNKEL come from the germline V gene (reference sequence). The CDR3 contains 13 residues. CDR3 residues: CASTGAVNTEAFF. For the CDR3, the DNA is TGTGCCAGTACAGGGGCCGTTAACACTGAAGCTTTCTTT.

The rearrangement joins TRBV29-1 to TRBJ2-5, with D perhaps matching TRBD2 (5 bases). V lost 3 bases, J lost 5 bases, and 13 bases lay in between. This CDR3 has 13 residues. In germline, CDR1 is SQVTM, CDR2 ANQGSEA. DNA for the CDR3: TGCAGCGTTGAGTCCCGGGGTGGGGAGACCCAGTACTTC. Encoded protein: CSVESRGGETQYF.

A word on this clonotype: Possible read error: a much larger clone is one base away. This chain uses TRBV7-6 with TRBJ2-1, with a tentative D call TRBD2 (6 bases). Germline assignment: CDR1 SGHVS and CDR2 FNYEAQ. The CDR3 extends over 15 amino acids. This chain's CDR3 is CASSFLTSRHNEQSF. CDR3 DNA: TGTGCCAGCAGCTTTCTCACTAGCCGACACAATGAGCAGTCCTTC.

This clonotype was detected ten times or more. This chain connects TRBV7-9 to TRBJ2-7, with 8 bases identical to TRBD1. J lost 2 bases, V lost 3 bases, and 6 bases had no gene match. Germline V CDR1 and CDR2: SEHNR, FQNEAQ (reference sequence). The CDR3 has 15 amino acids. CDR3 DNA: TGTGCCAGCAGCTTTGCCCAGGGACAGGCCTACGAGCAGTACTTC. Residues: CASSFAQGQAYEQYF.

This clonotype occurred a few times. The chain carries TRBV20-1 and TRBJ2-7, with D possibly being TRBD1 (7 bases). The CDR3 has 15 amino acids. V was clipped by 6 bases and J by 4 bases, with 22 bases between them. CDR1 and CDR2 from the germline V gene are DFQATT and SNEGSKA (reference sequence). The CDR3 region is CSALKGAEGSYEQYF. The CDR3 DNA follows: TGCAGTGCACTAAAGGGGGCGGAGGGGTCGTACGAGCAGTACTTC.

This clonotype was recorded many times. CDR3: CASSEGFNYGYTF. Here the CDR3 DNA reads TGTGCCAGCAGTGAAGGGTTCAACTATGGCTACACCTTC. This rearrangement joins TRBV2 to TRBJ1-2; D call uncertain. V gave up 1 base and J gave up 2 bases, with 5 bases separating them. The CDR3 is 13 residues long. Germline CDR1 SNHLY, CDR2 FYNNEI.

This clonotype was counted once. The chain is built from TRBV7-8 and TRBJ2-1; 13 bases agree with TRBD2. Germline values: CDR1 SGHVS, CDR2 FQNEAQ. J was trimmed by 7 bases and V by 2 bases; bases with no gene match: 2. The CDR3 is made up of 15 amino acids. The chain's CDR3 is CASSLRLAGGNEQFF. CDR3 in DNA: TGTGCCAGCAGCTTAAGACTAGCGGGAGGAAATGAGCAGTTCTTC.

Remarks on this clonotype: This may come from a read error, since a much larger clone is one base off. This chain joins TRBV5-6 and TRBJ2-1; 7 nucleotides line up with TRBD1. Per germline, CDR1 SGHDT and CDR2 YYEEEE. There are 13 residues in the CDR3. The CDR3 reads CASSAGQVNDQFF. The CDR3 nucleotides read TGTGCCAGCAGCGCAGGACAGGTCAATGACCAGTTCTTC.

Many counts were recorded for this clonotype. This chain uses TRBV6-1 with TRBJ2-3; D remains unclear. The CDR3 has 14 residues. Germline V gene data show CDR1 as MNHNS and CDR2 as SASEGT. V lost 1 base to trimming and J lost 2 bases, with 7 bases between them. CDR3 in amino acids: CASSEGHFTDTQYF. The CDR3 DNA is TGTGCCAGCAGTGAAGGGCACTTCACAGATACGCAGTATTTT.